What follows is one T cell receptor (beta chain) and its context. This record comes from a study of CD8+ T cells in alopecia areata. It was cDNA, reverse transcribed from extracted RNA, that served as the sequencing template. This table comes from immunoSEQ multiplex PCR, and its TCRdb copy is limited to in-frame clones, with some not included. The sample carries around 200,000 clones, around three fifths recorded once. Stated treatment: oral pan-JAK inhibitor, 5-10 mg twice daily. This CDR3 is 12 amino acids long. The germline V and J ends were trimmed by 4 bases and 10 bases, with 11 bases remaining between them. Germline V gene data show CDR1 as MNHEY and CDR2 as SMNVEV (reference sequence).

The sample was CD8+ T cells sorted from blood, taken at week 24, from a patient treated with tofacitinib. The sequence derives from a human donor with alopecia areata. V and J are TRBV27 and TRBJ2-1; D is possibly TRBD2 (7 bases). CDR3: CASSSGGREQFF. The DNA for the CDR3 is TGTGCCAGCAGTTCGGGGGGCCGGGAGCAGTTCTTC.